This T cell receptor beta chain derives from a study of blood T cells in healthy people across ages. The second PCR ran about 7 to 12 cycles with a sample-barcoded 5' primer and J-beta primers. MiXCR, applied by TCRdb to the 5' RACE reads, yields one record per CDR3 protein. The sample yields approximately 1.5 million distinct CDR3 sequences, roughly a third seen once. To note about this clonotype: What it binds is unknown.

The authors extracted at least 5 micrograms of total RNA per sample. Overall study findings and caveats: Strong correlation linked observed beta diversity and percent naive T cells. More naive CD4+ cells and higher diversity were found in long-lived than in aged donors.

Source material: blood. The clonotype was recovered from a woman between 25 and 40 years old in good health.

The CDR3 DNA reads TGTGCCAGCAGCCCTCACCAGGGCGCCTACAATGAGCAGTTCTTC. The encoded protein is CASSPHQGAYNEQFF. The chain combines TRBV14 with TRBJ2-1; maybe TRBD1 (5 bases). This CDR3 spans 15 amino acids. The V gene lost 4 bases and the J gene lost 2 bases, with 12 bases spanning the gap. Germline V gene sequence: CDR1 SGHDN, CDR2 FVKESK.